The clone carrying this T cell receptor beta chain was seen a few times. These data come from a study of cytomegalovirus exposure and HLA in healthy donors. PCR employed 60 Vbeta and 13 Jbeta primers. Sequenced by immunoSEQ multiplex PCR; TCRdb stores in-frame clones only, minus some. The sample contains about 200,000 clones, about 81% of which appear only once. This receptor was identified in a woman in her 40s in good health and CMV-seronegative. The sample was PBMCs.

CDR3 region: CASSLLAGVRNEQFF. DNA for the CDR3: TGCGCCAGCAGCTTACTAGCGGGAGTTAGGAATGAGCAGTTCTTC. This sequence joins TRBV5-1 and TRBJ2-1, with TRBD2 matching 11 bases. This CDR3 region has 15 residues. Germline lookup yields CDR1 SGHRS and CDR2 YFSETQ. J gave up 7 bases and V 2 bases, and 5 bases lay outside the gene matches.